This T cell receptor (beta chain) was found in a study of T-cell memory formation after mild COVID-19. TCRdb re-called the 5' RACE reads with MiXCR, one entry per CDR3 protein. The sample has under 450,000 distinct CDR3 sequences; about a quarter are singletons. This clonotype was detected only a few times. This CDR3 spans 13 amino acids. Between the trimmed V and J ends, which lost 4 bases and 8 bases, there was a span of 11 bases. Germline-derived CDR1 and CDR2 are KGHDR and SFDVKD. The source of this sequence is an adult woman who had mild COVID-19 (a few samples of this study predate the infection). Cell type and time point are not known. The sample consisted of PBMCs or a T cell subset sorted from them (not recorded which). The V call is TRBV24-1, the J call TRBJ2-1, with unresolved D. Here the CDR3 reads CATSEPDTDEQFF. CDR3 nucleotides: TGTGCCACCAGTGAACCAGACACCGATGAGCAGTTCTTC.